A selection of T cell receptor beta chains follows, all from one sample in a study of blood T cell repertoires in COVID-19. Assay: immunoSEQ multiplex PCR; the TCRdb copy retains only in-frame clones and omits some. The profile covers about 230,000 clones, with more than 65% appearing a single time and approximately 7.9% taken by the ten largest. Sequenced material: peripheral blood. All receptors come from an elderly woman with acute or convalescent COVID-19. Each CDR3 is given with its conserved first and last residue. D genes are given only for firm matches. Clone size is given for some rows only: seen once, a few or many times, or a class if the clone is expanded.

CDR3aa: CASSQGAQPNNEQFF
CDR3nt: TGTGCCAGCAGCCAAGGGGCTCAGCCTAACAATGAGCAGTTCTTC
abundance: -
j_gene: TRBJ2-1
d_gene: -
v_gene: TRBV3-1/TRBV3-2

CDR3aa: CASSTSPTGAGNTIYF
CDR3nt: TGCGCCAGCAGCACTTCCCCGACAGGGGCTGGAAACACCATATATTTT
abundance: once
j_gene: TRBJ1-3
d_gene: TRBD1
v_gene: TRBV5-1

CDR3aa: CASSFRDRGTVTEAFF
CDR3nt: TGTGCCAGCAGCTTCCGGGACAGGGGCACTGTCACTGAAGCTTTCTTT
abundance: -
j_gene: TRBJ1-1
d_gene: TRBD1
v_gene: TRBV7-9

CDR3aa: CSGRLAGGQLYNEQFF
CDR3nt: TGCAGCGGCCGACTAGCGGGGGGACAATTATACAATGAGCAGTTCTTC
abundance: -
j_gene: TRBJ2-1
d_gene: TRBD2
v_gene: TRBV29-1

CDR3aa: CASSPGTGLVYGYTF
CDR3nt: TGTGCCAGTAGTCCTGGGACAGGGCTAGTCTATGGCTACACCTTC
abundance: -
j_gene: TRBJ1-2
d_gene: TRBD1
v_gene: TRBV19

CDR3aa: CASSAQGGSNQPQHF
CDR3nt: TGTGCCAGCAGTGCACAGGGAGGGAGCAATCAGCCCCAGCATTTT
abundance: -
j_gene: TRBJ1-5
d_gene: -
v_gene: TRBV2

CDR3aa: CASSFARQGSHQPQHF
CDR3nt: TGTGCCAGCAGTTTCGCTCGTCAGGGGAGCCATCAGCCCCAGCATTTT
abundance: -
j_gene: TRBJ1-5
d_gene: -
v_gene: TRBV6-6

CDR3aa: CASSQRPGGGETQYF
CDR3nt: TGTGCCAGCAGCCAACGACCAGGGGGCGGAGAGACCCAGTACTTC
abundance: -
j_gene: TRBJ2-5
d_gene: TRBD1
v_gene: TRBV4-2

CDR3aa: CASSSSGAGTDTQYF
CDR3nt: TGCGCCAGCAGCTCTAGCGGGGCGGGCACAGATACGCAGTATTTT
abundance: -
j_gene: TRBJ2-3
d_gene: TRBD2
v_gene: TRBV5-1

CDR3aa: CASSSTTGIGTEAFF
CDR3nt: TGTGCCAGCAGTTCCACGACAGGAATCGGCACTGAAGCTTTCTTT
abundance: -
j_gene: TRBJ1-1
d_gene: -
v_gene: TRBV25-1

CDR3aa: CASSVDGQYNSPLHF
CDR3nt: TGTGCCAGCAGCGTAGATGGGCAGTATAATTCACCCCTCCACTTT
abundance: -
j_gene: TRBJ1-6
d_gene: -
v_gene: TRBV9

CDR3aa: CASSRGEGTYF
CDR3nt: TGTGCCAGCAGTCGCGGGGAGGGGACGTACTTC
abundance: -
j_gene: TRBJ2-7
d_gene: TRBD2
v_gene: TRBV5-5

CDR3aa: CASRPQGGSNQPQHF
CDR3nt: TGTGCCAGCAGGCCCCAGGGTGGTAGCAATCAGCCCCAGCATTTT
abundance: -
j_gene: TRBJ1-5
d_gene: -
v_gene: TRBV6-5

CDR3aa: CASCPWAGGQKTQYF
CDR3nt: TGTGCCAGCTGTCCCTGGGCGGGAGGGCAAAAGACCCAGTACTTC
abundance: -
j_gene: TRBJ2-5
d_gene: TRBD2
v_gene: TRBV2

CDR3aa: CASSAASGTPNEQFF
CDR3nt: TGTGCCAGCAGTGCCGCGAGCGGGACTCCCAATGAGCAGTTCTTC
abundance: -
j_gene: TRBJ2-1
d_gene: TRBD2
v_gene: TRBV6-4

CDR3aa: CSADGDTEAFF
CDR3nt: TGCAGTGCGGACGGGGACACTGAAGCTTTCTTT
abundance: -
j_gene: TRBJ1-1
d_gene: -
v_gene: TRBV20-1

CDR3aa: CASSYTSGTNTYEQYF
CDR3nt: TGTGCCAGCAGTTACACGTCTGGGACAAATACCTACGAGCAGTACTTC
abundance: -
j_gene: TRBJ2-7
d_gene: -
v_gene: TRBV6-5

CDR3aa: CSVDQGALNTEAFF
CDR3nt: TGCAGCGTTGACCAGGGGGCGTTGAACACTGAAGCTTTCTTT
abundance: once
j_gene: TRBJ1-1
d_gene: TRBD1
v_gene: TRBV29-1

CDR3aa: CASSEVAGTGWDEQYF
CDR3nt: TGCGCCAGCAGTGAGGTCGCCGGGACAGGGTGGGACGAGCAGTACTTC
abundance: -
j_gene: TRBJ2-7
d_gene: TRBD1
v_gene: TRBV10-1

CDR3aa: CASSQVTRRTSATEAFF
CDR3nt: TGTGCCAGCAGCCAGGTTACCAGAAGAACCTCAGCGACTGAAGCTTTCTTT
abundance: few
j_gene: TRBJ1-1
d_gene: -
v_gene: TRBV4-2

CDR3aa: CASSIQGSSLEQYF
CDR3nt: TGTGCCAGTAGTATACAGGGTAGTAGCCTCGAGCAGTACTTC
abundance: -
j_gene: TRBJ2-7
d_gene: -
v_gene: TRBV19

CDR3aa: CASSQTGGVQPQHF
CDR3nt: TGTGCCAGCTCACAAACAGGGGGCGTTCAGCCCCAGCATTTT
abundance: many
j_gene: TRBJ1-5
d_gene: TRBD1
v_gene: TRBV18

CDR3aa: CASTSRNRTGPLRGTYEQYF
CDR3nt: TGTGCCAGTACTTCTCGTAACAGGACAGGCCCCTTAAGGGGAACCTACGAGCAGTACTTC
abundance: -
j_gene: TRBJ2-7
d_gene: TRBD1
v_gene: TRBV19

CDR3aa: CASSIRVNRGLWGYTF
CDR3nt: TGTGCCAGTAGTATACGAGTCAACAGGGGGCTTTGGGGCTACACCTTC
abundance: -
j_gene: TRBJ1-2
d_gene: TRBD1
v_gene: TRBV19

CDR3aa: CASTFGGAYNEQFF
CDR3nt: TGTGCCAGCACATTCGGGGGGGCCTACAATGAGCAGTTCTTC
abundance: once
j_gene: TRBJ2-1
d_gene: TRBD2
v_gene: TRBV3-1/TRBV3-2

CDR3aa: CASSLQGSNQPQHF
CDR3nt: TGTGCCAGTAGCCTACAGGGAAGCAATCAGCCCCAGCATTTT
abundance: few
j_gene: TRBJ1-5
d_gene: -
v_gene: TRBV19

CDR3aa: CASSERSATDTQYF
CDR3nt: TGTGCCAGCAGTGAGCGATCAGCGACAGATACGCAGTATTTT
abundance: -
j_gene: TRBJ2-3
d_gene: -
v_gene: TRBV6-1

CDR3aa: CASSLVGGTSGNTIYF
CDR3nt: TGCGCCAGCAGCTTGGTAGGAGGGACCTCTGGAAACACCATATATTTT
abundance: -
j_gene: TRBJ1-3
d_gene: -
v_gene: TRBV5-1

CDR3aa: CASSLARQGSHNEQFF
CDR3nt: TGTGCCAGCAGCTTAGCGCGGCAGGGGAGTCATAATGAGCAGTTCTTC
abundance: -
j_gene: TRBJ2-1
d_gene: -
v_gene: TRBV7-6

CDR3aa: CASSPPLPPYEQYF
CDR3nt: TGTGCCAGCAGCCCCCCCCTACCTCCTTACGAGCAGTACTTC
abundance: -
j_gene: TRBJ2-7
d_gene: -
v_gene: TRBV27

CDR3aa: CASSFQSPGQGSDTQYF
CDR3nt: TGTGCCAGCAGTTTCCAATCGCCGGGACAGGGATCAGATACGCAGTATTTT
abundance: -
j_gene: TRBJ2-3
d_gene: TRBD1
v_gene: TRBV27

CDR3aa: CASLGQRNTGELFF
CDR3nt: TGTGCCAGTCTGGGACAGAGAAACACCGGGGAGCTGTTTTTT
abundance: few
j_gene: TRBJ2-2
d_gene: TRBD1
v_gene: TRBV2

CDR3aa: CASSSEGGNEAFF
CDR3nt: TGTGCCAGCAGTTCAGAGGGGGGGAATGAAGCTTTCTTT
abundance: -
j_gene: TRBJ1-1
d_gene: -
v_gene: TRBV2

CDR3aa: CASSRTGPLYNEQFF
CDR3nt: TGTGCCAGTAGTAGGACAGGGCCCCTCTACAATGAGCAGTTCTTC
abundance: -
j_gene: TRBJ2-1
d_gene: TRBD1
v_gene: TRBV19

CDR3aa: CASSLGPDNYGYTF
CDR3nt: TGTGCCAGCAGCTTAGGCCCAGATAACTATGGCTACACCTTC
abundance: few
j_gene: TRBJ1-2
d_gene: -
v_gene: TRBV7-3

CDR3aa: CASSLTGTGTYNEQFF
CDR3nt: TGTGCCAGCAGCTTAACCGGGACAGGGACGTACAATGAGCAGTTCTTC
abundance: once
j_gene: TRBJ2-1
d_gene: TRBD1
v_gene: TRBV7-2

CDR3aa: CASSLASSDQFF
CDR3nt: TGTGCCAGCAGCTTAGCGTCCAGCGACCAGTTCTTC
abundance: -
j_gene: TRBJ2-1
d_gene: -
v_gene: TRBV7-9

CDR3aa: CASSLDNGGNEQFF
CDR3nt: TGTGCCAGCAGCTTAGATAATGGCGGCAATGAGCAGTTCTTC
abundance: once
j_gene: TRBJ2-1
d_gene: -
v_gene: TRBV11-2

CDR3aa: CAWSVGATYEQYF
CDR3nt: TGTGCCTGGAGTGTAGGGGCCACCTACGAGCAGTACTTC
abundance: few
j_gene: TRBJ2-7
d_gene: -
v_gene: TRBV30

CDR3aa: CASSSQGRVEPQHF
CDR3nt: TGTGCCAGCAGTAGCCAGGGGAGGGTAGAGCCCCAGCATTTT
abundance: -
j_gene: TRBJ1-5
d_gene: -
v_gene: TRBV2

CDR3aa: CASSMELLKETQYF
CDR3nt: TGTGCCAGTAGTATGGAGTTGTTAAAAGAGACCCAGTACTTC
abundance: -
j_gene: TRBJ2-5
d_gene: -
v_gene: TRBV19

CDR3aa: CASSSSGKLGDTQYF
CDR3nt: TGCGCCAGCAGCAGTAGCGGGAAATTGGGAGATACGCAGTATTTT
abundance: -
j_gene: TRBJ2-3
d_gene: TRBD2
v_gene: TRBV5-1

CDR3aa: CASSRDTRYTNEQFF
CDR3nt: TGTGCCAGCAGCAGGGACACTAGATATACCAATGAGCAGTTCTTC
abundance: -
j_gene: TRBJ2-1
d_gene: -
v_gene: TRBV27